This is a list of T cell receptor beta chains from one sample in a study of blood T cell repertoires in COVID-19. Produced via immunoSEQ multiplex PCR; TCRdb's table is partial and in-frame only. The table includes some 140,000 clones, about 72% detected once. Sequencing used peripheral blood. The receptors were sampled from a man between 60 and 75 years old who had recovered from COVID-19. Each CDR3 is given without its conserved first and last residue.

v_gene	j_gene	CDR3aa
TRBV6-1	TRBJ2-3	ASSEANSLPTDTQY
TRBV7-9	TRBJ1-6	ASSLEGGALH
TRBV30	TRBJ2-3	AWSVQAGVTDTQY
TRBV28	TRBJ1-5	ASSPPGQGTQPQH
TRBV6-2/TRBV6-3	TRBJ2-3	ASSYGGLPQY
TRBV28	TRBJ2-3	ASSPTSGGVTDTQY
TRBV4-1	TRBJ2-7	ASSQVPRNEQY
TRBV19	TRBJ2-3	ASRSGVAGPKDTQY
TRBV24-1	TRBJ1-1	ATSVSRGTEAF
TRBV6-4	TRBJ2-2	ASSSQGRTGELF
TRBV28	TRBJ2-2	ASSSDRVGRELF
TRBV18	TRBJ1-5	ASTTGHQQPQH
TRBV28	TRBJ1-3	ASSLGRARGNTIY
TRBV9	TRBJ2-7	ASSVDPVSGRTNEQY
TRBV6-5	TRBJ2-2	ASSPRRGNTGELF
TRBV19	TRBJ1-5	ASTAADLNSNQPQH
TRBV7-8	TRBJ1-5	ASSQGHAISNQPQH
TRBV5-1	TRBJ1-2	ASSLNTHYGYT
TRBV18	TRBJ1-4	ASSSATNEKLF
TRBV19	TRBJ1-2	ASMWGQGISASGYT
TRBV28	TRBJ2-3	ASTPGGLSTDTQY
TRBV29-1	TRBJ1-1	SVELTEAF
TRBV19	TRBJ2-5	ASSIDRAQETQY
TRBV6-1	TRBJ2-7	ASSYGRREQY
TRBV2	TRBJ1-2	ASSEGRNYGYT
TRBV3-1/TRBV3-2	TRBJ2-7	ASSSRLAGEGEQY
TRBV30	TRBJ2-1	AWSGGQGSNEQF
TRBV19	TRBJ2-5	ASSRGRGQETQY
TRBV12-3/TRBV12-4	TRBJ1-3	ASSPSVNTIY
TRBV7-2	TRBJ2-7	ASRPSGSRSYEQY
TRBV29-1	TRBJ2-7	SVKTGSYEQY
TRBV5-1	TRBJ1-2	ASSRDRSNYGYT